This TCR beta chain originates from a study of T cells in Graves' hyperthyroidism and ophthalmopathy. Study-wide background: Peripheral blood was acquired at first diagnosis, ahead of any therapy whatsoever.

The cohort's ophthalmopathy patients, a group with duration under 3 months, had a Clinical Activity Score of at least 3 and a NOSPECS grade of at least 4. Trimming left V 3 bases short and J 6 bases short, with 6 bases between. The CDR3 is 12 residues long. Per the germline V gene, CDR1 is MNHGY and CDR2 is SVAAGI. The investigators amplified TCR beta CDR3 regions from RNA transcripts. The HTBI set primed first-round TCR CDR3 RT-PCR. TCRdb redid the calling of the multiplex PCR reads with MiXCR, one entry per CDR3 protein. The repertoire has 490,000 or so distinct CDR3 sequences, less than 25% of them found once; the top ten carry about 49%.

The rearrangement joins TRBV6-9 to TRBJ1-5; the D is unclear. The specimen sequenced was blood. The origin of this receptor is a woman aged 65 to 85 with Graves' ophthalmopathy. This CDR3 reads CASSYEAQPQHF. CDR3 bases: TGTGCCAGCAGTTACGAGGCTCAGCCCCAGCATTTT.